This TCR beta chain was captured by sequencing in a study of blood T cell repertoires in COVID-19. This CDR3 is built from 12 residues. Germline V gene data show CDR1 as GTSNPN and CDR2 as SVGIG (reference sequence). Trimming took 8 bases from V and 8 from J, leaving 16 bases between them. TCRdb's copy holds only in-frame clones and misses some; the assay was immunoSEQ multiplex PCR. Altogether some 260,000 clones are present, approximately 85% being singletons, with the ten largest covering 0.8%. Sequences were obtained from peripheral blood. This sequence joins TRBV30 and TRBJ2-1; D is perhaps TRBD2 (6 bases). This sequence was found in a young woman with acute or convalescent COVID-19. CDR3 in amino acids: CAERWGVDEQFF. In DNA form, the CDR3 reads TGTGCCGAACGATGGGGGGTGGATGAGCAGTTCTTC.